The clone carrying this T cell receptor (beta chain) was seen repeatedly, ten times or more. The antigen remains unidentified. This sample stems from a study of T-cell reconstitution after alpha-beta-depleted transplantation in children. Findings of the study overall: A year post-transplant, T-cell counts and diversity derived mostly from newly produced T cells. There were some patients whose high TCRbeta diversity at day 60 came from surviving recipient T cells and thymic progenitors. Several hundred graft clones that had expanded were reportedly the source of alpha-beta T cells about two months after transplant.

Unique molecular identifiers tagged the TCRbeta library. TCRdb fed the PCR reads into MiXCR, producing one record per CDR3 protein. The sample records 200,000 or so distinct CDR3 sequences, roughly 8.1% being singletons. After removal of 6 bases from V and 7 bases from J, the junction contained 16 bases not matched to a gene. In germline, CDR1 is LGHNT, CDR2 FRNRAP. The CDR3 has 16 amino acids. The receptor comes from a male patient between 2 and 10 years old who had a stem cell transplant for acute myeloid leukemia, so the T cells may come from the graft donor. V gene TRBV12-5 combines with J gene TRBJ1-2; 8 nucleotides line up with TRBD1. The source material was PBMCs, mostly from graft donor cells, sampled 360 days after TCRalphabeta/CD19-depleted stem cell transplant. CDR3: CASGRPYGQGRGGYTF. CDR3 DNA: TGTGCTAGTGGCCGCCCTTATGGACAGGGTAGAGGTGGCTACACCTTC.